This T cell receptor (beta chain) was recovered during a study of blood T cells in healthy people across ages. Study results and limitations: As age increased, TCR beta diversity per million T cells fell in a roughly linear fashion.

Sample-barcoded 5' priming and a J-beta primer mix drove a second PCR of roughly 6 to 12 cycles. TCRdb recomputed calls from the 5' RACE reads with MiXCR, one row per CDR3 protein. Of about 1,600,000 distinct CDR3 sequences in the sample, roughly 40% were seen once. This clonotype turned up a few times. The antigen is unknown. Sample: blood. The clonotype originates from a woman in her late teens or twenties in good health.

CDR3 amino acids: CASGQGDYSNQPQHF. Written as DNA, the CDR3 is TGTGCCAGCGGACAGGGAGATTATAGCAATCAGCCCCAGCATTTT. The chain is built from TRBV10-3 and TRBJ1-5, with TRBD1 matching 8 bases. The CDR3 contains 15 residues. CDR1 and CDR2 (germline): ENHRY, SYGVKD. The V segment lost 10 bases and the J segment 0 bases; nucleotides outside the gene matches: 8.